This is a list of T cell receptor beta chains from one sample in a study of molecular identifiers for immune sequencing clone quantification. TCRdb independently ran MiXCR on the PCR reads; one entry per CDR3 protein. The sample shows more than 450,000 distinct CDR3 sequences, about 22% of them seen only once. The source material was naive CD8+ T cells from blood, with Jurkat cell RNA spiked in. The receptors were gathered from a human donor in good health. Some libraries in this study had Jurkat cell RNA spiked in. Both conserved end residues are part of each CDR3. Each record gives: V gene, D gene, CDR3 protein. The D gene is left open where the match is weak.

v_gene: TRBV12-3/TRBV12-4; d_gene: -; CDR3aa: CVSSLGPPELFF
v_gene: TRBV30; d_gene: -; CDR3aa: CAWSGDILRRPFF
v_gene: TRBV20-1; d_gene: -; CDR3aa: CSAYSTENTGELFF
v_gene: TRBV9; d_gene: -; CDR3aa: CASSPPSNTEAFF
v_gene: TRBV20-1; d_gene: TRBD2; CDR3aa: CSARDREGLVTGEQYF
v_gene: TRBV14; d_gene: -; CDR3aa: CASSQVMGSYTF
v_gene: TRBV4-3; d_gene: -; CDR3aa: CASSRRRGGTGELFF
v_gene: TRBV19; d_gene: -; CDR3aa: CASSATGYGNQPQHF
v_gene: TRBV12-3/TRBV12-4; d_gene: -; CDR3aa: CASRSLASDTQYF
v_gene: TRBV7-9; d_gene: -; CDR3aa: CASSVAPPPVAEAFF
v_gene: TRBV27; d_gene: -; CDR3aa: CASSTHLSSYNEQFF
v_gene: TRBV9; d_gene: -; CDR3aa: CASSPESNEQFF
v_gene: TRBV2; d_gene: -; CDR3aa: CASSESSNTEAFF
v_gene: TRBV3-1; d_gene: TRBD2; CDR3aa: CASSHSLAGADTQYF
v_gene: TRBV24-1; d_gene: TRBD1; CDR3aa: CATSTGQRTDTQYF
v_gene: TRBV13; d_gene: -; CDR3aa: CASSNLSNLEAFF
v_gene: TRBV4-3; d_gene: -; CDR3aa: CASSQVVSENTGELFF
v_gene: TRBV27; d_gene: TRBD1; CDR3aa: CASSPNWGVTGGYEQYF
v_gene: TRBV5-6; d_gene: -; CDR3aa: CASSLDLFRVGAQETQYF
v_gene: TRBV19; d_gene: TRBD1; CDR3aa: CASLVQGASNQPQHF
v_gene: TRBV12-3/TRBV12-4; d_gene: -; CDR3aa: CASSPSQGYSYEQYF
v_gene: TRBV4-1; d_gene: -; CDR3aa: CASSQVGLSTDTQYF
v_gene: TRBV9; d_gene: TRBD2; CDR3aa: CASSPGLAGVFTDTQYF
v_gene: TRBV14; d_gene: -; CDR3aa: CASSQERGLGSYNEQFF